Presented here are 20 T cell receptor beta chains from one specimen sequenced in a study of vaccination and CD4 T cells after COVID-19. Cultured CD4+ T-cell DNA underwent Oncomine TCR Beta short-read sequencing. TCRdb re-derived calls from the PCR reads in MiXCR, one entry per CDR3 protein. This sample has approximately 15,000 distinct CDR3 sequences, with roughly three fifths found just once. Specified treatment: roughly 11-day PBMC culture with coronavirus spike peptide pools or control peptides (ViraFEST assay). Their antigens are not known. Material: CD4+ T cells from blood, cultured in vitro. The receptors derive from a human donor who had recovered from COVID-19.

The CDR3 DNA is TGTGCCAGCAGTTCCCCAGGGAGGGACGAGCAGTACTTC. This translates into CASSSPGRDEQYF. The V and J genes are TRBV6-5 and TRBJ2-7; TRBD2 matches 7 bases. V was pared by 4 bases and J by 5 bases, with 5 bases of the junction left unmatched. CDR1 is MNHEY, CDR2 SVGAGI, per germline. This CDR3 has 13 residues.

CDR3 loop: CATADRGRTKETQYF. The CDR3 DNA reads as TGTGCCACCGCTGACAGGGGGAGGACCAAAGAGACCCAGTACTTC. This chain joins TRBV24-1 and TRBJ2-5; TRBD1 matches at 9 bases. With V trimmed by 9 bases and J by 3 bases, 10 bases remained unmatched. The germline CDR1 and CDR2 sequences are KGHDR and SFDVKD. The CDR3 loop spans 15 amino acids.

CDR3 nucleotides: TGTGCCAGCAGTTTAGGGACTAGCGAGGGCTACGAGCAGTACTTC. It codes for CASSLGTSEGYEQYF. The rearrangement uses TRBV12-3 or TRBV12-4 and TRBJ2-7, with TRBD2 matching over 9 bases. V gave up 1 base and J gave up 3 bases; unmatched junction bases: 4. There are 15 residues in the CDR3.

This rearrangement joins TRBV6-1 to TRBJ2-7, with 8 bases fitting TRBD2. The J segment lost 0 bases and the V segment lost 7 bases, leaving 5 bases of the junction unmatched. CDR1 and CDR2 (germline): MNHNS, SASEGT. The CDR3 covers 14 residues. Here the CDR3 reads CASTAGGLSYEQYF. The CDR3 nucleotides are TGTGCCAGCACGGCGGGAGGTCTCTCCTACGAGCAGTACTTC.

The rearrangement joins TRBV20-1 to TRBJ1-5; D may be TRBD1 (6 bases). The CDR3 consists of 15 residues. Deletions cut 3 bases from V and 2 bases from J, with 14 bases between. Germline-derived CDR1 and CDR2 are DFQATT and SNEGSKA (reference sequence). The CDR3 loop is CSASVGGAGNQPQHF. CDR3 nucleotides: TGCAGTGCTAGCGTCGGGGGCGCGGGCAATCAGCCCCAGCATTTT.

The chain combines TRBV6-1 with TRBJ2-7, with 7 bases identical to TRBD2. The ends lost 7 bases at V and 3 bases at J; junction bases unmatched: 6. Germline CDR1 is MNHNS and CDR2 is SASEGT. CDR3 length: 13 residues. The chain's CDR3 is CASKDSGYYEQYF. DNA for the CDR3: TGTGCCAGCAAAGATAGCGGGTACTACGAGCAGTACTTC.

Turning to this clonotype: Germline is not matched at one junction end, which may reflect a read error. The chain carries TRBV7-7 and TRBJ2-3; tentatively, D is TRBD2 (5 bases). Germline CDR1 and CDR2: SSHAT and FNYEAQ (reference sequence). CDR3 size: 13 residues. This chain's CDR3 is CASSPDLVHTQYF. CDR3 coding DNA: TGTGCTAGCAGCCCGGACTTAGTTCATACGCAGTATTTT.

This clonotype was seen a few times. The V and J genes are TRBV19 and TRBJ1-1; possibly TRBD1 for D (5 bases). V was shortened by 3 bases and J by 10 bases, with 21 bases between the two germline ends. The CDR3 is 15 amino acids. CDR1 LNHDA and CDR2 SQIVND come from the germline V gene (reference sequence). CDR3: CASSIQGGGGVSAFF. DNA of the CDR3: TGTGCCAGTAGTATCCAGGGTGGAGGTGGTGTCTCAGCTTTCTTT.

The CDR3 sequence is CATSRGGQGGETQYF. In DNA form, the CDR3 reads TGTGCCACCAGCAGAGGAGGACAGGGGGGTGAGACCCAGTACTTC. The V call is TRBV15, the J call TRBJ2-5; 10 bases map to TRBD1. V shed 1 base and J 5 bases; nucleotides not matched to a gene: 4. This CDR3 is 15 amino acids long. Looked up from germline, CDR1 is LNHNV and CDR2 is YYDKDF (reference sequence).

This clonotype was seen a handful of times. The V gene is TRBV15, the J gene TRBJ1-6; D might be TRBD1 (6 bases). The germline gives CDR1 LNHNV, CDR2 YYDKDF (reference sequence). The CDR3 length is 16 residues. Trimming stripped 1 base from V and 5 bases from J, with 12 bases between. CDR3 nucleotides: TGTGCCACCAGCAGAGGTCAGGGGCTGAATAATTCACCCCTCCACTTT. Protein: CATSRGQGLNNSPLHF.

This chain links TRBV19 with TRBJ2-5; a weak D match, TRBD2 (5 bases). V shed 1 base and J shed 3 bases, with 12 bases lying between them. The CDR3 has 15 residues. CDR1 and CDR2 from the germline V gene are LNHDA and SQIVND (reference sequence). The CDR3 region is CASSIVGLGEETQYF. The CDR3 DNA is TGTGCCAGTAGTATAGTCGGACTTGGGGAAGAGACCCAGTACTTC.

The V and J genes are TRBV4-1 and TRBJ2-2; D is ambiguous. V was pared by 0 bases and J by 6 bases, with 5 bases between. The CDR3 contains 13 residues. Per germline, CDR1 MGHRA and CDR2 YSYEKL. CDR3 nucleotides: TGCGCCAGCAGCCAAGAAACGTCCGGGGAGCTGTTTTTT. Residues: CASSQETSGELFF.

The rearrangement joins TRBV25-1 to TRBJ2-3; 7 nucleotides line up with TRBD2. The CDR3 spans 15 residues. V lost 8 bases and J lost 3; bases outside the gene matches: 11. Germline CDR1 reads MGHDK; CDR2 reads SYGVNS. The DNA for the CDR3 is TGTGCCAGCGCCAAAAGAGGGGAGGGAACAGATACGCAGTATTTT. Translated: CASAKRGEGTDTQYF.

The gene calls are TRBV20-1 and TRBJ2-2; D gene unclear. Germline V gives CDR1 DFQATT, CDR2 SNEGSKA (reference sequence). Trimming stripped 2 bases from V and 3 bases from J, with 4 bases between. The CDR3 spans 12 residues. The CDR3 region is CSARLHTGELFF. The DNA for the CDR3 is TGCAGTGCTAGACTGCACACCGGGGAGCTGTTTTTT.

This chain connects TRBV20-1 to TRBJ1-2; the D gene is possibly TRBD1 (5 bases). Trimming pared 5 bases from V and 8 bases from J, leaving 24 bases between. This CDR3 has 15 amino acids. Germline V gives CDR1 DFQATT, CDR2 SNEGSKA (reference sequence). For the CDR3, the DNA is TGCAGTGCTCCGATGTTGACAGCTTCGGGTGTGGGCTACACCTTC. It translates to CSAPMLTASGVGYTF.

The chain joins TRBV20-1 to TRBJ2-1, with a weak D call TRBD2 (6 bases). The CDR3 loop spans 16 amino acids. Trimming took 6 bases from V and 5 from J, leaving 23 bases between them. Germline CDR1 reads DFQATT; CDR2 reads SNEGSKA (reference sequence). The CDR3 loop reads CSARYPAGPPDNEQFF. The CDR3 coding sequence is TGCAGTGCCCGATACCCCGCGGGGCCCCCCGACAATGAGCAGTTCTTC.

The CDR3 bases are TGTGCCAGCAGCCTACAGGGGGGGCCTGGCTATGGCTACACCTTC. Amino acid sequence: CASSLQGGPGYGYTF. The chain uses TRBV6-1 and TRBJ1-2; 8 nucleotides match TRBD1. V was clipped by 6 bases and J by 4 bases; unmatched bases: 10. Germline lookup yields CDR1 MNHNS and CDR2 SASEGT. CDR3 length equals 15 residues.

The DNA for the CDR3 is TGTGCCAGCAGCTTAGAACCGGGGGCAGATACGCAGTATTTT. Protein sequence: CASSLEPGADTQYF. This chain uses TRBV7-2 with TRBJ2-3, with a tentative D call TRBD2 (6 bases). The ends were cut back, 1 base at V and 4 bases at J, with 9 bases in the middle. The CDR3 has 14 amino acids. CDR1 SGHTA and CDR2 FQGNSA come from the germline V gene.

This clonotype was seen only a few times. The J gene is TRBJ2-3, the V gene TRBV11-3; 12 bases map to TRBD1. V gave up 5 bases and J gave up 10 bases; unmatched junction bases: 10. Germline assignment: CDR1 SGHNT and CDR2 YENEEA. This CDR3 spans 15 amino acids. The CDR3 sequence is CASSRSGTGGKPQYF. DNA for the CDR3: TGTGCCAGCAGCCGTTCCGGGACAGGGGGCAAGCCGCAGTATTTT.

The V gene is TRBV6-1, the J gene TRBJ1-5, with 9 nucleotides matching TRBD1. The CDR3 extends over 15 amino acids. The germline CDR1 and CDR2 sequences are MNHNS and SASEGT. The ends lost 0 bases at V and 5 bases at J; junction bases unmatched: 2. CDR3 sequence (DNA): TGTGCCAGCAGTGAAGCCGGGACAGGGTATCAGCCCCAGCATTTT. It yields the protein CASSEAGTGYQPQHF.